This TCR beta chain was observed in a study of T-cell memory formation after mild COVID-19. Researchers used 5'RACE with constant-segment primers to make TCR alpha and TCR beta cDNA libraries that carry sample barcodes and UMIs. MiXCR, run by TCRdb on the 5' RACE reads, gives a single entry per CDR3 protein. The repertoire includes just over 60,000 distinct CDR3 sequences, about a tenth of them detected once, and approximately 1.1% sits in the top ten. This clonotype came up many times. Its target is not known. Study-wide results and limits: Clones contracting over day 15 to 85 were CD4/CD8 balanced, with later expanders leaning CD4+. The finding that pre-infection memory included some responding clones suggested that cross-reactive memory joined. CD4+ clones that contracted lay mainly in CM and EM; CD8+ ones lay in EMRA.

The CDR3 totals 15 residues. Germline CDR1 MGHDK, CDR2 SYGVNS. V was pared by 4 bases and J by 6 bases, with 17 bases between. The specimen sequenced was PBMCs or a T cell subset sorted from them (not recorded which). The chain uses TRBV25-1 and TRBJ2-3, with D perhaps matching TRBD2 (6 bases). This receptor was identified in a young man who had mild COVID-19 (a few samples of this study predate the infection). Cell type and time point are not known. The CDR3 DNA sequence: TGTGCCAGCAGTGCAGCCGGGAGCCTAGGGGATACGCAGTATTTT. As protein: CASSAAGSLGDTQYF.